This T cell receptor (beta chain) was recorded in a study of T cell changes during pregnancy in multiple sclerosis. This CDR3 is 16 amino acids long. Germline loops: CDR1 MNHEY, CDR2 SMNVEV (reference sequence). V gave up 0 bases and J gave up 2 bases, with 14 bases separating them. This table comes from immunoSEQ multiplex PCR, and its TCRdb copy is limited to in-frame clones, with some not included. The sample has approximately 94,000 clones; around 93% are singletons. This clone was picked up one time. The TCR originated in a female donor with multiple sclerosis, enrolled in a pregnancy study. The starting material was peripheral blood, obtained after pregnancy. The chain recombines TRBV27 with TRBJ2-7; D possibly corresponds to TRBD1 (6 bases). CDR3 protein: CASSLSRQARTYEQYF. The CDR3 DNA is TGTGCCAGCAGTTTATCTAGACAGGCCAGAACCTACGAGCAGTACTTC.